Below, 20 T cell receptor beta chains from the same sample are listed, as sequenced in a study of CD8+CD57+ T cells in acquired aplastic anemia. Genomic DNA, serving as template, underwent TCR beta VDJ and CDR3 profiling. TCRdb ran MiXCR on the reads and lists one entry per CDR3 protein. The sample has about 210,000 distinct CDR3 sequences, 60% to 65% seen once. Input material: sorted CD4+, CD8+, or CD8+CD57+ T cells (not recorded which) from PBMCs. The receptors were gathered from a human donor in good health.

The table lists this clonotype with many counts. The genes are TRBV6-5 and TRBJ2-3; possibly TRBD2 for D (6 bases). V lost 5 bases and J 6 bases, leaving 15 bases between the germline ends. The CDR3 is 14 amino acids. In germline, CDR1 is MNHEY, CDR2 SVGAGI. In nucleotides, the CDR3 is TGTGCCAGCAGTCCACACTTTAGCGGTGATACGCAGTATTTT. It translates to CASSPHFSGDTQYF.

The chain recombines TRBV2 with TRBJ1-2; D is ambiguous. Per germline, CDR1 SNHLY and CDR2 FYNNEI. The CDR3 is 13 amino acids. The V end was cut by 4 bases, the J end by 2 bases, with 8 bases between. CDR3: CASSGAENYGYTF. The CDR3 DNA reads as TGTGCCAGCAGTGGCGCAGAAAACTATGGCTACACCTTC.

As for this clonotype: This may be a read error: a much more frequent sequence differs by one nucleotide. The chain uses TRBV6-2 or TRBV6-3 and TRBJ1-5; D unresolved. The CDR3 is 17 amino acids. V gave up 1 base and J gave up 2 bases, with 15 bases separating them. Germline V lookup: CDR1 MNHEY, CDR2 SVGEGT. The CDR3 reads CASSYYRSVSGNQPQHF. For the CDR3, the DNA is TGTGCCAGCAGTTACTATCGGTCAGTTTCGGGCAATCAGCCCCAGCATTTT.

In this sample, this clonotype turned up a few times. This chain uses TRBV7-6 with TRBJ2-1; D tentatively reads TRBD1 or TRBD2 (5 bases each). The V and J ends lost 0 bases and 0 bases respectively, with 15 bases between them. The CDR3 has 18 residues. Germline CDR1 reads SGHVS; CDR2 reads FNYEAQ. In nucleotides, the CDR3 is TGTGCCAGCAGCTTAGCGCTGAGGGGATCGAGCTCCTACAATGAGCAGTTCTTC. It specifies CASSLALRGSSSYNEQFF. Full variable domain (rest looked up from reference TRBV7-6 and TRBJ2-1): GAGVSQSPRYKVTKRGQDVALRCDPISGHVSLYWYRQALGQGPEFLTYFNYEAQQDKSGLPNDRFSAERPEGSISTLTIQRTEQRDSAMYRCASSLALRGSSSYNEQFFGPGTRLTVL.

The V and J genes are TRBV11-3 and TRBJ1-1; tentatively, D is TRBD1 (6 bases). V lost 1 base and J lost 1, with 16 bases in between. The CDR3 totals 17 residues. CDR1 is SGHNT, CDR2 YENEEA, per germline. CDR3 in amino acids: CASSLGHRVKGNTEAFF. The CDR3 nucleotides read TGTGCCAGCAGCTTAGGTCACAGGGTTAAGGGGAACACTGAAGCTTTCTTT.

The CDR3 DNA sequence: TGTGCCGGATCAAACGAGCAGTACTTC. Its protein product is CAGSNEQYF. V and J are TRBV2 and TRBJ2-7; no clear D gene. The germline V and J ends were trimmed by 11 bases and 5 bases, with 7 bases remaining between them. The CDR3 consists of 9 residues. Germline CDR1 reads SNHLY; CDR2 reads FYNNEI.

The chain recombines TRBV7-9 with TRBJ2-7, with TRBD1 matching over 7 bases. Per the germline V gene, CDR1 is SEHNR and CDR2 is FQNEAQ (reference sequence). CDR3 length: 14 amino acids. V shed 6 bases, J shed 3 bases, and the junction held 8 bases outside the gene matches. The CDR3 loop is CASRGEGAHYEQYF. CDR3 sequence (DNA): TGTGCCAGCAGGGGAGAGGGGGCGCACTACGAGCAGTACTTC.

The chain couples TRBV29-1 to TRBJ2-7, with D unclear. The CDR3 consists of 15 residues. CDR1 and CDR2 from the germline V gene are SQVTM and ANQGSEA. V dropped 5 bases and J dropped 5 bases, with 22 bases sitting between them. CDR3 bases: TGCAGCGTTTACGGGTCGGCAGGCCTTAAAGACGAGCAGTACTTC. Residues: CSVYGSAGLKDEQYF.

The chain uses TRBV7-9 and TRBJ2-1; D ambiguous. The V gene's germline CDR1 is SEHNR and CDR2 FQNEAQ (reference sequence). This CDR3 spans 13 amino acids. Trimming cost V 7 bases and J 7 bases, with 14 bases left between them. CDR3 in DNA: TGTGCCAGCACCCGATCGGAAGTAAATGAGCAGTTCTTC. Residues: CASTRSEVNEQFF. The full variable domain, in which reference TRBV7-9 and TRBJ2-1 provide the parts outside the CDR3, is DTGVSQNPRHKITKRGQNVTFRCDPISEHNRLYWYRQTLGQGPEFLTYFQNEAQLEKSRLLSDRFSAERPKGSFSTLEIQRTEQGDSAMYLCASTRSEVNEQFFGPGTRLTVL.

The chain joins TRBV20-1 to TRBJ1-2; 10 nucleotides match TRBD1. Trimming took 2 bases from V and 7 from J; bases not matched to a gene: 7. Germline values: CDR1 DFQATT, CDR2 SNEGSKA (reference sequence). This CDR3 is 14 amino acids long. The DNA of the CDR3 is TGCAGTGCTAGAACCGACAGGGGGCATAGTGGCTACACCTTC. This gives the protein CSARTDRGHSGYTF.

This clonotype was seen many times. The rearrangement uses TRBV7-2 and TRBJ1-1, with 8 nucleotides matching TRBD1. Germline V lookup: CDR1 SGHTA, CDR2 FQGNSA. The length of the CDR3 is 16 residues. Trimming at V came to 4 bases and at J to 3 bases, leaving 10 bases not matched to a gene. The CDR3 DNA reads TGTGCCAGCAGCTCCCCTCTCAGGGGGCAAGACACTGAAGCTTTCTTT. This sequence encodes CASSSPLRGQDTEAFF.

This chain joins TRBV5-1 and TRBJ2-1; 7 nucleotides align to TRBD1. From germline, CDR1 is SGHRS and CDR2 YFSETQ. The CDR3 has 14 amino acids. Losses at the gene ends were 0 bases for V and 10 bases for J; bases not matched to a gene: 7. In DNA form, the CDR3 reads TGCGCCAGCAGCTTGGGACAGGGAATCTACGAGCAGTTCTTC. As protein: CASSLGQGIYEQFF.

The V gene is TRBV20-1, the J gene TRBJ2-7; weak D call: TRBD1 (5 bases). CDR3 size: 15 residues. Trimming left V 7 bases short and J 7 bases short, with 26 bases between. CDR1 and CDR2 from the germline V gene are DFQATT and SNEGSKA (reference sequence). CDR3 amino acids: CSVLSLGQGLGEQYF. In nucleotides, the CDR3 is TGCAGTGTCCTATCTCTAGGGCAGGGTTTAGGGGAGCAGTACTTC.

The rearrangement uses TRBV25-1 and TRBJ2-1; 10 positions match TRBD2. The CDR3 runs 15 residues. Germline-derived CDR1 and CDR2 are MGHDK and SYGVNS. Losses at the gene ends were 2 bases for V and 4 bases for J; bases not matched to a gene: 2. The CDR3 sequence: CASSEPGLAYNEQFF. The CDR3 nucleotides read TGTGCCAGCAGTGAACCGGGACTAGCGTACAATGAGCAGTTCTTC.

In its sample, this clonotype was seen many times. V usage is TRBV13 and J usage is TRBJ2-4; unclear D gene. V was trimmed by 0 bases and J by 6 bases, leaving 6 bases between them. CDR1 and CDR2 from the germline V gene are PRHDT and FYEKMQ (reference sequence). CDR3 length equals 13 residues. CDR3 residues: CASSLGDLNIQYF. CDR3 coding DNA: TGTGCCAGCAGCTTAGGTGACTTAAACATTCAGTACTTC. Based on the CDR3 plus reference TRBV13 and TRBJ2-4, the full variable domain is AAGVIQSPRHLIKEKRETATLKCYPIPRHDTVYWYQQGPGQDPQFLISFYEKMQSDKGSIPDRFSAQQFSDYHSELNMSSLELGDSALYFCASSLGDLNIQYFGAGTRLSVL.

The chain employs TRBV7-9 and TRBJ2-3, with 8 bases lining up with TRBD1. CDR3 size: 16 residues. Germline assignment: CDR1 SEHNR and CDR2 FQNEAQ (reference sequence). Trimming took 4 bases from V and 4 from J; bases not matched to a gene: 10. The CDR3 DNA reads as TGTGCCAGCAGCTACGGCTTGGACAGGGTGTCAGATACGCAGTATTTT. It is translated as CASSYGLDRVSDTQYF.

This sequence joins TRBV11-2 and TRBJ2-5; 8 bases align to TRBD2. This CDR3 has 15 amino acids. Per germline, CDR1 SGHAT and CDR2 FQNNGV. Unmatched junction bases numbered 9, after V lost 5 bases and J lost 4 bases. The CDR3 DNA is TGTGCCAGCAGCCCCGCGGCGGGGGGCATAGAGACCCAGTACTTC. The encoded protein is CASSPAAGGIETQYF.

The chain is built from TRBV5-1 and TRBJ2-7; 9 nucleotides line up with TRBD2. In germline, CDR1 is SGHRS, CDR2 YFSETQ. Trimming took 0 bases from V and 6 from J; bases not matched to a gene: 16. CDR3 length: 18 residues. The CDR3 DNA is TGCGCCAGCAGCTTGGTAGGAGCGGGAGGCCCCATCCTATCCGAGCAGTACTTC. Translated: CASSLVGAGGPILSEQYF.

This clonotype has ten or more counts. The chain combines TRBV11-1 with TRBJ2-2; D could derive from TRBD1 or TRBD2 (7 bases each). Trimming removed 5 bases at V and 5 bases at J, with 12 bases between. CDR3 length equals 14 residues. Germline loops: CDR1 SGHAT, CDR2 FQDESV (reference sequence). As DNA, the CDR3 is TGTGCCAGCAGCGCCAGGGGGGGGACCGGGGAGCTGTTTTTT. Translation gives CASSARGGTGELFF.

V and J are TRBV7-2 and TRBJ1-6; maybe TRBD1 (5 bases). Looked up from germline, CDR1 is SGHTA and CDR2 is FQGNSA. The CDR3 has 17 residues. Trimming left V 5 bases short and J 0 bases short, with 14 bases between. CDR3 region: CASSVSGIYSYNSPLHF. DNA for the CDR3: TGTGCCAGCAGCGTCTCAGGGATATACTCCTATAATTCACCCCTCCACTTT. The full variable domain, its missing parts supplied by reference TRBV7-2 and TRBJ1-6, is GAGVSQSPSNKVTEKGKDVELRCDPISGHTALYWYRQSLGQGLEFLIYFQGNSAPDKSGLPSDRFSAERTGGSVSTLTIQRTQQEDSAVYLCASSVSGIYSYNSPLHFGNGTRLTVT.